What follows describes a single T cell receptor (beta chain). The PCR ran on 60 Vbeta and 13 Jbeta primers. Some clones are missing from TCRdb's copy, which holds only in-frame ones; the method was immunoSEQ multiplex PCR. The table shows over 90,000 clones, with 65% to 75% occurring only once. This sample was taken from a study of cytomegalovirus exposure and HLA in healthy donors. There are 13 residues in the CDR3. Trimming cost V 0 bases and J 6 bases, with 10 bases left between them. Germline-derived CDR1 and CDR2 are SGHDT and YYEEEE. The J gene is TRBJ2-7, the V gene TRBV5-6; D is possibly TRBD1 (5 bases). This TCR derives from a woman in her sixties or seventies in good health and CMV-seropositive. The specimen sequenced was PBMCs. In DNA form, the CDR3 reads TGTGCCAGCAGCTTGGGGGGCGCCTTCGAGCAGTACTTC. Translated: CASSLGGAFEQYF.